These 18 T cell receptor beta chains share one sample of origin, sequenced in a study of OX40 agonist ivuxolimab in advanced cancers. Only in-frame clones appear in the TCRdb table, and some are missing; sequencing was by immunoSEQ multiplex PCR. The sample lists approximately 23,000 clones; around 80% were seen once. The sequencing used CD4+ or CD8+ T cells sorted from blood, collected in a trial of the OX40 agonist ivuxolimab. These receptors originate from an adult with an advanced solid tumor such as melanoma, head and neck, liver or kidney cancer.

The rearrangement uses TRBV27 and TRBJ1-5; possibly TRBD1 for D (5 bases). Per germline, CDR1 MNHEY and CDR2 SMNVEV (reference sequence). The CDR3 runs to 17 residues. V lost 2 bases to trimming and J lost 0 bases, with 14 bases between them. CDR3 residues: CASSLGGGVYSNQPQHF. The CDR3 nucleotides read TGTGCCAGCAGTTTAGGGGGGGGAGTCTATAGCAATCAGCCCCAGCATTTT.

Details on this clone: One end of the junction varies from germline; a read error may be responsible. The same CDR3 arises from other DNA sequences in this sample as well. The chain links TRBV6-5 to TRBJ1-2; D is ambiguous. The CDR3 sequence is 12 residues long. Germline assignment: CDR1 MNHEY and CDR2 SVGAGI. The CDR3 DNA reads TGTGCCAGCAGTTACTCGAACTCTGGCTACACCTTC. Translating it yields CASSYSNSGYTF.

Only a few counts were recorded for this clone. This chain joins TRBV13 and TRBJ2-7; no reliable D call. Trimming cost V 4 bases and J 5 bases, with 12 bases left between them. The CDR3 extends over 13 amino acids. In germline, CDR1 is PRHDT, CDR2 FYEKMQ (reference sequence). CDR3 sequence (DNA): TGTGCCAGCAGCTCCCAATCCCCGGACGAGCAGTACTTC. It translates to CASSSQSPDEQYF. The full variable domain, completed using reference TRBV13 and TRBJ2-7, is AAGVIQSPRHLIKEKRETATLKCYPIPRHDTVYWYQQGPGQDPQFLISFYEKMQSDKGSIPDRFSAQQFSDYHSELNMSSLELGDSALYFCASSSQSPDEQYFGPGTRLTVT.

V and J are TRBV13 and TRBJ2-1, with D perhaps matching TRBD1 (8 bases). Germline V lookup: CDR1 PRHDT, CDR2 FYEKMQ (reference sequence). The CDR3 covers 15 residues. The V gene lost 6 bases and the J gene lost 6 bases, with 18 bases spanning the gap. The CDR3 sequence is CASSQTGEGFNEQFF. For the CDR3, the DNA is TGTGCCAGCAGTCAGACAGGGGAGGGATTCAATGAGCAGTTCTTC.

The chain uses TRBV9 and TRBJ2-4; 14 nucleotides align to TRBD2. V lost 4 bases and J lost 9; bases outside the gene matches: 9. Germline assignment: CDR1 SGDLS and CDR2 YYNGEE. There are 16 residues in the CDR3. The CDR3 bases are TGTGCCAGCAGCCCCGGGACTAGCGGGGGACTAGGCATTCAGTACTTC. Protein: CASSPGTSGGLGIQYF.

This chain's CDR3 is CASSSGTSLGETQYF. The CDR3 DNA follows: TGTGCCAGCAGTTCCGGGACTAGCCTAGGAGAGACCCAGTACTTC. The chain is built from TRBV11-2 and TRBJ2-5; 9 positions match TRBD2. From germline, CDR1 is SGHAT and CDR2 FQNNGV. The CDR3 is made up of 15 amino acids. V shed 6 bases, J shed 4 bases, and the junction held 9 bases outside the gene matches. Using reference TRBV11-2 and TRBJ2-5 for the parts outside the CDR3, the full variable domain is EAGVAQSPRYKIIEKRQSVAFWCNPISGHATLYWYQQILGQGPKLLIQFQNNGVVDDSQLPKDRFSAERLKGVDSTLKIQPAKLEDSAVYLCASSSGTSLGETQYFGPGTRLLVL.

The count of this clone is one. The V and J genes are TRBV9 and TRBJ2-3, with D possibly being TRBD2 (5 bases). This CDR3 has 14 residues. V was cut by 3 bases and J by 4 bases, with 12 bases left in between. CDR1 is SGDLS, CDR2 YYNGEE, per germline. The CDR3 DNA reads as TGTGCCAGCAGCGCGGACTTAGGGCCAGATACGCAGTATTTT. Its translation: CASSADLGPDTQYF.

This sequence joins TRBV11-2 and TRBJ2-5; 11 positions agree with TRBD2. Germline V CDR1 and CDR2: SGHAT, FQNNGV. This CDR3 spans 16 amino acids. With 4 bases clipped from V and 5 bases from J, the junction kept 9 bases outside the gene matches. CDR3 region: CASSSLAGGLGETQYF. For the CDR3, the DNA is TGTGCCAGCAGCTCCTTAGCGGGGGGGCTGGGGGAGACCCAGTACTTC.

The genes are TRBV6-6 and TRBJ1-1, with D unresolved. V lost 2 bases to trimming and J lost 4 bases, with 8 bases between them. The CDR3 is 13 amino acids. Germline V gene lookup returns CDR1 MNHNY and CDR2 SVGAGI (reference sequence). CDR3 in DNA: TGTGCCAGCAGTTACGCCGAGGGCACTGAAGCTTTCTTT. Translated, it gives CASSYAEGTEAFF.

The CDR3 DNA follows: TGCGCCAGCAGCCAAGATTGGACAGTCTCTTTCTATGGCTACACCTTC. Translated: CASSQDWTVSFYGYTF. The chain couples TRBV4-1 to TRBJ1-2, with TRBD1 as a possible D gene (6 bases). V was shortened by 0 bases and J by 4 bases, with 15 bases between the two germline ends. The germline gives CDR1 MGHRA, CDR2 YSYEKL. The CDR3 totals 16 residues.

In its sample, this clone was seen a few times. The CDR3 region is CASYYSYNEQFF. CDR3 DNA: TGTGCCAGTTACTACTCCTACAATGAGCAGTTCTTC. The chain has TRBV2 and TRBJ2-1; D unclear. The CDR3 is made up of 12 amino acids. Germline CDR1 reads SNHLY; CDR2 reads FYNNEI. With 9 bases removed from V and 0 bases from J, the gap between germline ends came to 6 bases.

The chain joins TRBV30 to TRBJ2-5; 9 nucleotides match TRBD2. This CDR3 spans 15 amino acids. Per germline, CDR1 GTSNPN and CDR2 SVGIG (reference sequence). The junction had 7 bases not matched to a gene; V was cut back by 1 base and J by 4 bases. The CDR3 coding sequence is TGTGCCTGGAGTGGGGCGGGGGGGTTCCGAGAGACCCAGTACTTC. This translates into CAWSGAGGFRETQYF.

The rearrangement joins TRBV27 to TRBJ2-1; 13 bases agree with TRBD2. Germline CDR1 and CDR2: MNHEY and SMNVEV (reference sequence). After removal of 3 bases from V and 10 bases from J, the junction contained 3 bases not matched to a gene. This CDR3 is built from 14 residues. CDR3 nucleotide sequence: TGTGCCAGCAGTTTGACTAGCGGGGGGCCGGAGCAGTTCTTC. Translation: CASSLTSGGPEQFF.

The CDR3 is CASSKRDSSYEQYF. The CDR3 region has the DNA TGTGCCAGCAGCAAAAGGGACAGCTCCTACGAGCAGTACTTC. V usage is TRBV21-1 and J usage is TRBJ2-7; no DNA check was done on the table's D call, TRBD1. TRBV21-1 is annotated as a pseudogene. The CDR3 sequence is 14 residues long.

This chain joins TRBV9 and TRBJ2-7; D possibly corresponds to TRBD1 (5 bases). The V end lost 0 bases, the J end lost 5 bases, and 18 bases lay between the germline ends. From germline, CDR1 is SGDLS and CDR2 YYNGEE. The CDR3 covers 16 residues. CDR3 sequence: CASSVEDGVLGDEQYF. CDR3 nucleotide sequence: TGTGCCAGCAGCGTAGAGGATGGGGTCCTAGGGGACGAGCAGTACTTC.

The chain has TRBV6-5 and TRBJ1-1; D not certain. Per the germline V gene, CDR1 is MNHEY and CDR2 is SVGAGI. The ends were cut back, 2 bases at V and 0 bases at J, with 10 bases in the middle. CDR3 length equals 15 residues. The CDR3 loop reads CASSYGGTLNTEAFF. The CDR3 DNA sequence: TGTGCCAGCAGTTACGGAGGCACATTGAACACTGAAGCTTTCTTT.

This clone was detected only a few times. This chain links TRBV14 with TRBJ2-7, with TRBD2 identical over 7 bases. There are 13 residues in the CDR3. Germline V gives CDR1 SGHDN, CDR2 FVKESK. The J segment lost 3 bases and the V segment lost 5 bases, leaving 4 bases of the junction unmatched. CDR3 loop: CASSDGLGYEQYF. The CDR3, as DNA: TGTGCCAGCAGCGATGGACTAGGCTACGAGCAGTACTTC. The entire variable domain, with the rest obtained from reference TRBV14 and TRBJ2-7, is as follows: EAGVTQFPSHSVIEKGQTVTLRCDPISGHDNLYWYRRVMGKEIKFLLHFVKESKQDESGMPNNRFLAERTGGTYSTLKVQPAELEDSGVYFCASSDGLGYEQYFGPGTRLTVT.

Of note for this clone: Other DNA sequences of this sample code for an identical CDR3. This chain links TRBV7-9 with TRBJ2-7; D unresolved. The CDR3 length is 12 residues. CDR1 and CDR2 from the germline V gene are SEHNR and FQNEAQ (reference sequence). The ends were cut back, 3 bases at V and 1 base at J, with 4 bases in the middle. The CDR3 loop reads CASSLGSYEQYF. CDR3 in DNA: TGTGCCAGCAGCTTGGGGTCCTACGAGCAGTACTTC.